The 8 T cell receptor beta chains in this list originate from one sample, sequenced in a study of control samples from healthy donors and cancer patients. The data were produced by immunoSEQ multiplex PCR, yet TCRdb's version contains in-frame clones alone and is incomplete. The sample yields over 150,000 clones, under 96% seen once. The sample consisted of blood. These receptors were collected from a young woman in good health.

V is TRBV2 and J is TRBJ1-6; tentatively, D is TRBD1 (6 bases). The ends were cut back, 3 bases at V and 5 bases at J, with 14 bases in the middle. CDR1 and CDR2 (germline): SNHLY, FYNNEI. This CDR3 comprises 16 residues. The CDR3 DNA reads as TGTGCCAGCAGTGACACCACAGGGTCCGATAATTCACCCCTCCACTTT. The encoded protein is CASSDTTGSDNSPLHF.

The chain combines TRBV7-8 with TRBJ2-7; 7 bases are a match to TRBD1. The germline V gene has CDR1 SGHVS and CDR2 FQNEAQ. The junction had 7 bases not matched to a gene; V was cut back by 5 bases and J by 3 bases. The length of the CDR3 is 14 residues. The DNA of the CDR3 is TGTGCCAGCAGCCCTATCGGGGACAGCTACGAGCAGTACTTC. This sequence encodes CASSPIGDSYEQYF.

This chain connects TRBV6-5 to TRBJ1-2; 10 nucleotides align to TRBD1. The V gene's germline CDR1 is MNHEY and CDR2 SVGAGI. V gave up 6 bases and J gave up 7 bases; unmatched junction bases: 8. This CDR3 is 14 amino acids long. The CDR3 reads CASRADRGQGGYTF. The CDR3 DNA reads TGTGCCAGCAGAGCAGACAGGGGGCAGGGTGGCTACACCTTC.

The genes are TRBV4-1 and TRBJ2-7; TRBD2 matches at 8 bases. This CDR3 is built from 16 residues. Germline V gene lookup returns CDR1 MGHRA and CDR2 YSYEKL. Trimming took 4 bases from V and 3 from J; bases not matched to a gene: 11. The CDR3 bases are TGCGCCAGCAGCCTTAGTGAGGCGGGAGGAAGCTACGAGCAGTACTTC. It translates to CASSLSEAGGSYEQYF.

This chain joins TRBV30 and TRBJ1-1, with D hard to call. The V gene's germline CDR1 is GTSNPN and CDR2 SVGIG (reference sequence). Trimming pared 0 bases from V and 1 base from J, leaving 9 bases between. This CDR3 region has 14 residues. Here the CDR3 reads CAWSVDGTNTEAFF. CDR3 DNA: TGTGCCTGGAGTGTCGACGGAACGAACACTGAAGCTTTCTTT.

The chain carries TRBV27 and TRBJ2-5; D remains unclear. The ends were cut back, 5 bases at V and 6 bases at J, with 13 bases in the middle. Per the germline V gene, CDR1 is MNHEY and CDR2 is SMNVEV (reference sequence). The CDR3 is 13 residues long. CDR3 residues: CASSTPPRKTQYF. Written as DNA, the CDR3 is TGTGCCAGCAGTACCCCCCCGCGAAAGACCCAGTACTTC.

This clone came up once. The chain links TRBV7-9 to TRBJ1-5; a possible D gene is TRBD1 (5 bases). Germline V gene lookup returns CDR1 SEHNR and CDR2 FQNEAQ (reference sequence). Trimming stripped 1 base from V and 4 bases from J, with 20 bases between. This CDR3 has 18 residues. Here the CDR3 reads CASSLESHRPRRNQPQHF. The CDR3, as DNA: TGTGCCAGCAGCTTAGAATCGCACAGGCCCCGGCGAAATCAGCCCCAGCATTTT.

This chain joins TRBV5-5 and TRBJ1-1; 8 bases fit TRBD1. The CDR3 totals 15 residues. CDR1 is SGHKS, CDR2 YYEKEE, per germline (reference sequence). J gave up 0 bases and V 3 bases, and 4 bases lay outside the gene matches. This chain's CDR3 is CASSWAGGLNTEAFF. CDR3 sequence (DNA): TGTGCCAGCAGCTGGGCAGGGGGCTTGAACACTGAAGCTTTCTTT.